This T cell receptor (beta chain) was obtained from a study of blood T cell repertoires in COVID-19. Study-level information: Acute and convalescent COVID-19 samples came from the United States, Italy and Spain. From T cells, B-cell-depleted T cells, or PBMCs came the material, which was cDNA or gDNA.

Patients of the Seattle cohort, enrolled during active infection, were followed longitudinally. V shed 2 bases, J shed 2 bases, and the junction held 6 bases outside the gene matches. This CDR3 region has 15 residues. The germline V gene encodes CDR1 MRHNA and CDR2 SNTAGT. In the original processing: Estimation of nucleated cell counts relied on the amplification of reference gene primers. Profiling relied on immunoSEQ multiplex PCR, and the TCRdb table lists in-frame clones only, not all of them. V, J and clone size are taken as reported in that table, and D and trimming were inferred from the DNA itself. Here the sample spans about 210,000 clones, approximately 85% being singletons.

The receptor was derived from a woman aged 70-85 years with COVID-19, enrolled during active disease. The V call is TRBV6-4, the J call TRBJ2-7; the match to TRBD2 covers 7 bases. The sample was peripheral blood. CDR3 sequence: CASSDTRDYTYEQYF. DNA of the CDR3: TGTGCCAGCAGTGACACCCGGGACTACACCTACGAGCAGTACTTC.